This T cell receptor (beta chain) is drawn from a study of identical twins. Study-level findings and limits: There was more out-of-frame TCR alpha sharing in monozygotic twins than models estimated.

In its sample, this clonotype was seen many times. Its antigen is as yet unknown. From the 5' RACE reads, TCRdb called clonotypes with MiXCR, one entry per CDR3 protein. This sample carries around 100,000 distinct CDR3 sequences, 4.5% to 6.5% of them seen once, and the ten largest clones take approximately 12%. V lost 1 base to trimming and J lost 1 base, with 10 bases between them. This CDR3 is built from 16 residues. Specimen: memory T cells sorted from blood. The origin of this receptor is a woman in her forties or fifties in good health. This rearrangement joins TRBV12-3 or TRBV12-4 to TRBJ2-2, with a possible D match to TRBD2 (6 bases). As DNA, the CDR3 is TGTGCCAGCAGTTTAGGGGACGGGGGGAACACCGGGGAGCTGTTTTTT. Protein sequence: CASSLGDGGNTGELFF.